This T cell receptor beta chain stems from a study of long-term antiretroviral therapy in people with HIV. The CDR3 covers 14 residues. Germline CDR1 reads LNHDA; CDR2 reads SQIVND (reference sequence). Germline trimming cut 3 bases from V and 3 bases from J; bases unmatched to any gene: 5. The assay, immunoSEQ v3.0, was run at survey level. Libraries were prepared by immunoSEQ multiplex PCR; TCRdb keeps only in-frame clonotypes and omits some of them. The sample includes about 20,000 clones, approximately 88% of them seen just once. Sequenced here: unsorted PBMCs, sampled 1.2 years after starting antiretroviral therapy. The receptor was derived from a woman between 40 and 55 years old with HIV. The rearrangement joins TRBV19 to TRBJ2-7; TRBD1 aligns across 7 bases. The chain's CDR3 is CASSILAGGYEQYF. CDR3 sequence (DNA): TGTGCCAGTAGTATCCTAGCAGGGGGCTACGAGCAGTACTTC. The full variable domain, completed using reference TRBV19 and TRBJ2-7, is DGGITQSPKYLFRKEGQNVTLSCEQNLNHDAMYWYRQDPGQGLRLIYYSQIVNDFQKGDIAEGYSVSREKKESFPLTVTSAQKNPTAFYLCASSILAGGYEQYFGPGTRLTVT.